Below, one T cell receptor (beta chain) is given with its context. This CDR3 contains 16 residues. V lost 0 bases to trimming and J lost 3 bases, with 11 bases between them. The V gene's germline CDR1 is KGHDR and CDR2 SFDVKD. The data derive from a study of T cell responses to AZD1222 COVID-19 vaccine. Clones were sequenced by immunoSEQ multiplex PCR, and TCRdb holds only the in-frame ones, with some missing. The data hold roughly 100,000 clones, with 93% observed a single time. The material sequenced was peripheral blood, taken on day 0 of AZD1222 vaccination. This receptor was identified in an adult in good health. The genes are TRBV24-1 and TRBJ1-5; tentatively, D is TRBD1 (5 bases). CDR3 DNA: TGTGCCACCAGTGATTTGACAAGGGGCTTCAATCAGCCCCAGCATTTT. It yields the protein CATSDLTRGFNQPQHF.